A selection of T cell receptor beta chains follows, all from one sample in a study of Tregs in tolerant kidney transplant recipients. Data came from immunoSEQ multiplex PCR; TCRdb stores just in-frame clones and leaves some out. The sample lists some 250,000 clones, 84% occurring once. The sequencing sample was made of CD4+ T cells from blood. The receptors were gathered from a human donor in good health. Each CDR3 is given without its conserved first and last residue.

j_gene	v_gene	CDR3aa
TRBJ1-1	TRBV6-7	ASSKRHSGPGTEAF
TRBJ2-7	TRBV7-8	ASSLLEGGEQY
TRBJ2-1	TRBV7-2	ASSSQGSGEQF
TRBJ1-2	TRBV30	AWSLVIRGVGRGYT
TRBJ2-7	TRBV11-2	ASSHPGQGRYEQY
TRBJ2-7	TRBV11-2	ASSPGVAGGYEQY
TRBJ2-5	TRBV30	AWGGGRQETQY
TRBJ1-3	TRBV10-2	ASSLRDTIY
TRBJ1-1	TRBV7-2	ASSLNPQGRGTEAF
TRBJ2-1	TRBV11-2	ASSQWTRFVHEQF
TRBJ1-1	TRBV5-6	ASSWDRYTEAF
TRBJ1-2	TRBV6-5	ASSLGQGPNYGYT
TRBJ1-1	TRBV7-9	ASSLTGVMNTEAF
TRBJ1-5	TRBV7-3	ASSATSQAPQH
TRBJ2-7	TRBV6-6	ASSLAPGQGSGEQY
TRBJ1-1	TRBV7-9	ASSRFNTEAF
TRBJ2-5	TRBV2	ASSEVGQATQY
TRBJ2-7	TRBV11-2	ASRTLAGVGEQY
TRBJ1-6	TRBV11-2	ASSGPSGTGADNSPLH
TRBJ2-6	TRBV9	ASSVTPGSSGANVLT
TRBJ1-5	TRBV6-1	ASSETSYQPQH
TRBJ1-2	TRBV5-1	ASSWGQAGTNYGYT
TRBJ2-2	TRBV27	ASRGGGRNTGELF
TRBJ1-1	TRBV7-2	ASSLRGFNTEAF
TRBJ2-7	TRBV6-5	ASSYQGALMYEQY
TRBJ1-2	TRBV6-4	ASSEMAGNYGYT
TRBJ1-4	TRBV6-5	ASRSDRAGEKLF